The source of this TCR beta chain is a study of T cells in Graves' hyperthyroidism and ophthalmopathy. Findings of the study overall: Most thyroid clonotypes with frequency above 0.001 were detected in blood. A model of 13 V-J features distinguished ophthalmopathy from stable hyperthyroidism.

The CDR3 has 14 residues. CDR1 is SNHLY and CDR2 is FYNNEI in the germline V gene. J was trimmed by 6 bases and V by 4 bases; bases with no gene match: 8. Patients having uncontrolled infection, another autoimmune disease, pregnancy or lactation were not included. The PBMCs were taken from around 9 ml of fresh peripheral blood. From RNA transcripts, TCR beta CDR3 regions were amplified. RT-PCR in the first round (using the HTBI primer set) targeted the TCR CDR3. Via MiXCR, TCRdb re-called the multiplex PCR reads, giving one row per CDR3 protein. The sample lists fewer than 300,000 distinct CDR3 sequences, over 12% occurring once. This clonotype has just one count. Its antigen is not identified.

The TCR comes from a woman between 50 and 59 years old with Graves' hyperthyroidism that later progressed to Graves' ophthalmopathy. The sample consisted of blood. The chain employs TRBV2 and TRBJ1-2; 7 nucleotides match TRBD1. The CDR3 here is CASSVSQGVDGYTF. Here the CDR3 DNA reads TGTGCCAGCAGTGTATCCCAGGGGGTCGATGGCTACACCTTC.